At least ten counts were recorded for the clone carrying this T cell receptor (beta chain). The sample originates from a study of neurological immune-mediated disorders. This CDR3 is built from 11 residues. V gave up 9 bases and J gave up 5 bases, with 7 bases separating them. TCRdb called the 5' RACE reads again in MiXCR, with one record for every CDR3 protein. The sample carries some 60,000 distinct CDR3 sequences, 2% to 3% recorded once. The sample comprised PBMCs. This clonotype originated in a man aged 50 or older with multiple sclerosis. The rearrangement joins TRBV12-3 or TRBV12-4 to TRBJ2-2; D remains unclear. The CDR3, as DNA: TGTGCCAGTACCGGAACCGGGGAGCTGTTTTTT. It specifies CASTGTGELFF.